The 20 T cell receptor beta chains in this list originate from one sample, sequenced in a study of radiotherapy plus CTLA-4 blockade in lung cancer. Clones were sequenced by immunoSEQ multiplex PCR, and TCRdb holds only the in-frame ones, with some missing. The table includes fewer than 35,000 clones, 70% to 75% detected once. This specimen was peripheral blood, taken from a patient treated with radiotherapy plus ipilimumab. These TCRs come from a human donor with non-small cell lung cancer that progressed on radiotherapy plus ipilimumab.

This clone was seen a handful of times. The chain employs TRBV27 and TRBJ2-7, with a weak D call TRBD1 (5 bases). The germline V gene has CDR1 MNHEY and CDR2 SMNVEV (reference sequence). V lost 3 bases and J 1 base, leaving 10 bases between the germline ends. The length of the CDR3 is 14 residues. CDR3: CASSLRQPSYEQYF. The DNA of the CDR3 is TGTGCCAGCAGTTTGCGACAGCCATCCTACGAGCAGTACTTC.

This clone was detected once. The rearrangement uses TRBV7-3 and TRBJ1-1; D is unclear. In germline, CDR1 is SGHTA, CDR2 FQGTGA. The CDR3 covers 13 residues. Trimming stripped 3 bases from V and 5 bases from J, with 10 bases between. CDR3: CASSLGVGTEAFF. As DNA, the CDR3 is TGTGCCAGCAGCTTGGGCGTTGGGACTGAAGCTTTCTTT.

On this clone: The same CDR3 is also encoded by other DNA sequences in this sample. V and J are TRBV25-1 and TRBJ2-3, with 9 bases identical to TRBD2. Germline V gene lookup returns CDR1 MGHDK and CDR2 SYGVNS. Losses at the gene ends were 1 base for V and 4 bases for J; bases not matched to a gene: 9. The CDR3 has 17 amino acids. The CDR3, as DNA: TGTGCCAGCAGTGAATCTCGCGCGGGGGGGGGCGCAGATACGCAGTATTTT. Residues: CASSESRAGGGADTQYF.

The chain combines TRBV5-8 with TRBJ2-1; D is perhaps TRBD2 (5 bases). Germline V gene data show CDR1 as SGHTS and CDR2 as YDEGEE. V was shortened by 4 bases and J by 3 bases, with 8 bases between the two germline ends. This CDR3 spans 13 amino acids. CDR3 amino acids: CASSAGDYNEQFF. Here the CDR3 DNA reads TGTGCCAGCAGCGCCGGGGACTACAATGAGCAGTTCTTC.

CDR3 coding DNA: TGCGCCAGCACCCGCGAGGAGGGCCTCACAGATACGCAGTATTTT. Translating it yields CASTREEGLTDTQYF. The rearrangement joins TRBV4-1 to TRBJ2-3; possibly TRBD2 for D (6 bases). The CDR3 runs to 15 residues. Trimming shortened V by 7 bases and J by 2 bases, and 16 bases separated the two germline ends. Germline lookup yields CDR1 MGHRA and CDR2 YSYEKL.

V usage is TRBV28 and J usage is TRBJ2-1; D is possibly TRBD2 (5 bases). The germline gives CDR1 MDHEN, CDR2 SYDVKM. The CDR3 length is 14 residues. V lost 2 bases and J 10 bases, leaving 15 bases between the germline ends. CDR3 nucleotide sequence: TGTGCCAGCAGTTTAGGTTTGTTAGGGAGCGAGCAGTTCTTC. This sequence encodes CASSLGLLGSEQFF.

The gene calls are TRBV25-1 and TRBJ1-1; D is uncertain. CDR3 size: 15 residues. V was shortened by 2 bases and J by 1 base, with 11 bases between the two germline ends. Per germline, CDR1 MGHDK and CDR2 SYGVNS. The CDR3 protein is CASSEAVGGNTEAFF. DNA of the CDR3: TGTGCCAGCAGTGAAGCAGTTGGAGGGAACACTGAAGCTTTCTTT.

The chain uses TRBV7-6 and TRBJ2-3, with D possibly being TRBD2 (5 bases). V lost 1 base to trimming and J lost 6 bases, with 14 bases between them. This CDR3 has 15 residues. CDR1 is SGHVS and CDR2 is FNYEAQ in the germline V gene. The DNA of the CDR3 is TGTGCCAGCAGCTTAGACGGTCGGGGATTGGATACGCAGTATTTT. Its translation: CASSLDGRGLDTQYF.

J is TRBJ2-2 and V is TRBV5-1, with D possibly matching TRBD2 (6 bases). Trimming left V 7 bases short and J 4 bases short, with 11 bases between. The CDR3 runs 13 residues. Germline CDR1 and CDR2: SGHRS and YFSETQ. CDR3 residues: CASGTGGTGELFF. CDR3 sequence (DNA): TGCGCCAGCGGTACCGGGGGCACCGGGGAGCTGTTTTTT.

This clone was counted once. This chain joins TRBV18 and TRBJ2-5; D not resolved. Germline lookup yields CDR1 KGHSH and CDR2 LQKENI. The CDR3 is 14 residues long. V was trimmed by 2 bases and J by 0 bases, leaving 7 bases between them. CDR3 sequence (DNA): TGTGCCAGCTCACCAGATACGAACCAAGAGACCCAGTACTTC. Translation: CASSPDTNQETQYF.

This clone was counted between two and nine times. The V gene is TRBV5-8, the J gene TRBJ2-1; a possible D gene is TRBD2 (6 bases). The length of the CDR3 is 15 residues. CDR1 SGHTS and CDR2 YDEGEE come from the germline V gene. V lost 2 bases and J lost 6, with 15 bases in between. The CDR3 bases are TGTGCCAGCAGCTTTCCAGTGGGAGGCACCAATGAGCAGTTCTTC. Protein: CASSFPVGGTNEQFF.

V gene TRBV10-3 combines with J gene TRBJ1-2; the D gene is possibly TRBD1 (6 bases). V was pared by 6 bases and J by 4 bases, with 12 bases between. The CDR3 extends over 13 amino acids. The germline CDR1 and CDR2 sequences are ENHRY and SYGVKD. CDR3 region: CAIREGGSYGYTF. As DNA, the CDR3 is TGTGCCATCAGAGAGGGGGGCAGCTATGGCTACACCTTC.

V and J are TRBV6-6 and TRBJ2-3; 7 bases are shared with TRBD2. Germline V gene lookup returns CDR1 MNHNY and CDR2 SVGAGI (reference sequence). The J segment lost 1 base and the V segment lost 5 bases, leaving 9 bases of the junction unmatched. The CDR3 sequence is 16 residues long. CDR3 region: CASSPLGSGGTDTQYF. The CDR3 DNA sequence: TGTGCCAGCAGTCCCCTCGGGAGCGGGGGCACAGATACGCAGTATTTT.

V and J are TRBV10-3 and TRBJ1-1; D is undetermined. The CDR3 is made up of 13 amino acids. Trimming pared 4 bases from V and 1 base from J, leaving 7 bases between. Germline V gene lookup returns CDR1 ENHRY and CDR2 SYGVKD. CDR3 sequence: CAISVKGNTEAFF. CDR3 coding DNA: TGTGCCATCAGTGTGAAGGGGAACACTGAAGCTTTCTTT.

The rearrangement links TRBV6-1 to TRBJ2-7, with 13 bases aligning to TRBD2. The CDR3 covers 17 residues. V was pared by 4 bases and J by 5 bases, with 11 bases of the junction left unmatched. Germline V gene sequence: CDR1 MNHNS, CDR2 SASEGT. The CDR3 bases are TGTGCCAGCAGTGCTCGGACTAGCGGGGGCCTCATCCACGAGCAGTACTTC. This gives the protein CASSARTSGGLIHEQYF.

V is TRBV30 and J is TRBJ1-4; the match to TRBD1 covers 9 bases. The V gene's germline CDR1 is GTSNPN and CDR2 SVGIG (reference sequence). V lost 3 bases, J lost 5 bases, and 4 bases stayed unmatched. The CDR3 spans 14 residues. CDR3 coding DNA: TGTGCCTGGAGCTTGGGGACAGGGAATGAAAAACTGTTTTTT. Its translation is CAWSLGTGNEKLFF.

This chain connects TRBV27 to TRBJ1-2, with TRBD1 as a possible D gene (5 bases). Germline assignment: CDR1 MNHEY and CDR2 SMNVEV (reference sequence). Trimming stripped 8 bases from V and 7 bases from J, with 11 bases between. The CDR3 covers 11 residues. The CDR3, as DNA: TGTGCCAGCGGGTGGGGGGTTGGCTACACCTTC. It specifies CASGWGVGYTF.

Remarks on this clone: The junction departs from the called germline gene at one end, perhaps through a read error. As DNA, the CDR3 is TGTGCCAGCAGCCCCCCTAAGGGACAGGGTTACTTCGAGTGG. It is translated as CASSPPKGQGYFEW. The chain links TRBV28 to TRBJ1-3; 9 nucleotides agree with TRBD1. There are 14 residues in the CDR3. From germline, CDR1 is MDHEN and CDR2 SYDVKM.

The gene calls are TRBV4-2 and TRBJ2-6; 10 bases fit TRBD2. The CDR3 runs 18 residues. Germline lookup yields CDR1 LGHNA and CDR2 YNFKEQ. With V trimmed by 1 base and J by 3 bases, 6 bases remained unmatched. The CDR3 DNA reads as TGTGCCAGCAGCCAAGCGGGAGCGGGGGGGCTTGGGGCCAACGTCCTGACTTTC. Protein product: CASSQAGAGGLGANVLTF.

The rearrangement links TRBV10-3 to TRBJ2-1; 9 positions match TRBD2. CDR3 length equals 18 residues. V dropped 4 bases and J dropped 1; count of bases not matched to a gene: 11. CDR1 and CDR2 from the germline V gene are ENHRY and SYGVKD. The CDR3 is CAISVGPQRGASYNEQFF. In nucleotides, the CDR3 is TGTGCCATCAGTGTGGGCCCCCAGCGGGGGGCATCCTACAATGAGCAGTTCTTC.